These T cell receptor beta chains were read from a single sample in a study of graft-versus-host responses after intestinal transplantation. The table came from immunoSEQ multiplex PCR; TCRdb's copy has only in-frame clones and leaves some out. This sample has 35,000 to 45,000 clones, with about 91% found just once. The sequencing used PBMCs, collected 524 days after transplant. Every receptor here comes from a human patient who received an intestinal transplant, so some T cells may come from the graft donor. Both conserved end residues are trimmed from each CDR3. The order of the fields is V gene, J gene, CDR3 protein.

V gene: TRBV28; J gene: TRBJ2-3; CDR3 protein: ASSETDTQY
V gene: TRBV6-1; J gene: TRBJ1-2; CDR3 protein: ASSEAAGSNYGYT
V gene: TRBV6-5; J gene: TRBJ1-1; CDR3 protein: ASRLQGGTEAF
V gene: TRBV19; J gene: TRBJ1-2; CDR3 protein: ASSFRDRGSVSRGYT
V gene: TRBV9; J gene: TRBJ2-7; CDR3 protein: ASSAGTHSYEQY
V gene: TRBV5-4; J gene: TRBJ2-7; CDR3 protein: ASSGDLSSYEQY
V gene: TRBV30; J gene: TRBJ2-7; CDR3 protein: AWSRGPRYEQY
V gene: TRBV11-2; J gene: TRBJ2-7; CDR3 protein: ASSFGRTYEQY
V gene: TRBV12-5; J gene: TRBJ2-5; CDR3 protein: ASGLGIQETQY
V gene: TRBV28; J gene: TRBJ2-1; CDR3 protein: ASSIDRDDEQF
V gene: TRBV19; J gene: TRBJ1-1; CDR3 protein: ASSMFRGNTEAF
V gene: TRBV6-1; J gene: NA; CDR3 protein: ASRTVSYEQY
V gene: TRBV7-8; J gene: TRBJ2-7; CDR3 protein: ASSRWRQGPYQLTIYEQY
V gene: TRBV28; J gene: TRBJ2-7; CDR3 protein: ASSFELSEQY
V gene: TRBV7-3; J gene: TRBJ1-1; CDR3 protein: ASSLTLQGTAF
V gene: TRBV4-3; J gene: TRBJ2-2; CDR3 protein: ASSQDWGLDTGELF
V gene: TRBV2; J gene: TRBJ2-7; CDR3 protein: ASSEAGGGLYEQY
V gene: TRBV28; J gene: TRBJ1-1; CDR3 protein: ASSLSLDTEAF
V gene: TRBV27; J gene: TRBJ2-3; CDR3 protein: ASSLLVYDTQY
V gene: TRBV29-1; J gene: TRBJ1-1; CDR3 protein: SVVSGTGVIEAF
V gene: TRBV30; J gene: TRBJ2-5; CDR3 protein: AWSEEASGYQETQY
V gene: TRBV28; J gene: TRBJ2-3; CDR3 protein: ASSRLAPGDTQY
V gene: TRBV5-4; J gene: TRBJ1-2; CDR3 protein: ASSLAGSDYGYT
V gene: TRBV25-1; J gene: TRBJ1-1; CDR3 protein: ASSPIRAGKLNTEAF
V gene: TRBV6-6; J gene: TRBJ2-1; CDR3 protein: ASSDKGEGEQF
V gene: TRBV5-4; J gene: TRBJ2-7; CDR3 protein: ASSLGTRPYEQY
V gene: TRBV5-1; J gene: TRBJ2-7; CDR3 protein: ASSPPPPRSYEQY
V gene: TRBV27; J gene: TRBJ2-7; CDR3 protein: ASSSAAGGGGQY
V gene: TRBV6-1; J gene: TRBJ1-5; CDR3 protein: ASSPTGSNQPQH
V gene: TRBV28; J gene: NA; CDR3 protein: ASSEGGGSYEQY
V gene: TRBV5-4; J gene: TRBJ2-7; CDR3 protein: ASSLSGSIHEQY
V gene: TRBV6-1; J gene: TRBJ1-5; CDR3 protein: ASSGTGVNQPQH
V gene: TRBV5-1; J gene: TRBJ2-1; CDR3 protein: ASSVGTTYNEQF
V gene: TRBV13; J gene: TRBJ2-1; CDR3 protein: ASSLIAHNEQF
V gene: TRBV6-6; J gene: TRBJ2-7; CDR3 protein: ASSYRGASYEQY
V gene: TRBV5-4; J gene: TRBJ1-2; CDR3 protein: ASSSGQGAGTYGYT
V gene: TRBV4-1; J gene: TRBJ2-7; CDR3 protein: ASSQLAGGYEQY
V gene: TRBV5-1; J gene: TRBJ2-1; CDR3 protein: ASSLADASYNEQF
V gene: TRBV2; J gene: TRBJ2-5; CDR3 protein: ASSVLMTGGGETQY
V gene: TRBV30; J gene: TRBJ1-2; CDR3 protein: AWAQGSYGYT
V gene: TRBV28; J gene: TRBJ1-2; CDR3 protein: ASRLWTGINYGYT
V gene: TRBV5-5; J gene: TRBJ2-1; CDR3 protein: ASSLTGAYNEQF
V gene: TRBV5-4; J gene: TRBJ2-1; CDR3 protein: ASSSILAGVDNEQF
V gene: TRBV11-3; J gene: TRBJ2-7; CDR3 protein: ASSLRGSLEQY
V gene: TRBV5-1; J gene: TRBJ2-5; CDR3 protein: ASSLEGRETQY
V gene: TRBV18; J gene: TRBJ1-2; CDR3 protein: ASSPLGGDGYT
V gene: TRBV19; J gene: TRBJ2-7; CDR3 protein: ASSIGPSGSYEQY
V gene: TRBV5-8; J gene: TRBJ2-3; CDR3 protein: ASTPAPGTLSTDTQY
V gene: TRBV6-6; J gene: TRBJ2-1; CDR3 protein: ASGTTEDYNEQF
V gene: TRBV2; J gene: TRBJ2-2; CDR3 protein: ASSEQGTLNTGELF
V gene: TRBV27; J gene: TRBJ2-5; CDR3 protein: ASSLAYQETQY
V gene: TRBV7-8; J gene: TRBJ1-3; CDR3 protein: ASSPYPVSSGNTIY
V gene: TRBV2; J gene: TRBJ2-7; CDR3 protein: ASSEVRSSYEQY
V gene: TRBV6-4; J gene: TRBJ1-3; CDR3 protein: ASSAPDKPESGNTIY
V gene: TRBV5-6; J gene: TRBJ2-1; CDR3 protein: ASSLGLAGWGEQF